The rows below give T cell receptor beta chains drawn from one sample of a study of Tregs in tolerant kidney transplant recipients. Libraries were prepared by immunoSEQ multiplex PCR; TCRdb keeps only in-frame clonotypes and omits some of them. The sample records tens of thousands of clones, about 90% being singletons. Sequencing used Tregs from blood. These receptors were obtained from a human donor in good health. Both conserved end residues are part of each CDR3. Each record gives: D gene, J gene, clone size, V gene, CDR3 length, CDR3 protein, CDR3 DNA. A D gene is named only where the DNA matches it firmly. The size entry is marked missing in some rows and otherwise reads once, few, many or a size class.

>NA|TRBJ2-7|NA|TRBV20-1|11
CSAGRGDEQYF
TGCAGTGCTGGCAGGGGTGACGAGCAGTACTTC
>TRBD1|TRBJ2-7|NA|TRBV14|15
CASSHVTGFSYEQYF
TGTGCCAGCAGCCACGTGACAGGGTTCTCCTACGAGCAGTACTTC
>TRBD1|TRBJ1-3|few|TRBV6-5|15
CASRRQGSAGNTIYF
TGTGCCAGCAGGCGACAGGGGTCTGCTGGAAACACCATATATTTT
>TRBD1|TRBJ1-2|NA|TRBV6-5|15
CASSYSRRGSGGYTF
TGTGCCAGCAGTTACTCGCGCAGGGGGAGTGGAGGCTACACCTTC
>NA|TRBJ2-7|NA|TRBV11-2|14
CASSPRFKRNEQYF
TGTGCCAGCAGCCCAAGGTTTAAAAGGAACGAGCAGTACTTC
>NA|TRBJ1-1|NA|TRBV6-5|15
CASTPGSPGSTEAFF
TGTGCCAGCACCCCCGGGTCGCCTGGGAGCACTGAAGCTTTCTTT
>NA|TRBJ2-7|NA|TRBV11-2|17
CASSPIPPRAPTDEQYF
TGTGCCAGCAGCCCAATACCTCCCCGGGCCCCAACTGACGAGCAGTACTTC
>NA|TRBJ2-5|once|TRBV30|14
CAWRGVGFQETQYF
TGTGCCTGGAGAGGTGTGGGGTTCCAAGAGACCCAGTACTTC
>NA|TRBJ1-1|NA|TRBV27|16
CASSLWVRGIRTEAFF
TGTGCCAGCAGTTTATGGGTTAGGGGGATTCGCACTGAAGCTTTCTTT
>NA|TRBJ2-3|NA|TRBV27|14
CASSFGGRGDTQYF
TGTGCCAGCAGTTTCGGGGGTAGGGGAGATACGCAGTATTTT
>NA|TRBJ2-3|NA|TRBV5-1|13
CASSFDRSDTQYF
TGCGCCAGCAGCTTCGACCGGTCAGATACGCAGTATTTT
>TRBD1|TRBJ2-4|NA|TRBV6-6|15
CASSYGGQGKNIQYF
TGTGCCAGCAGTTACGGGGGACAGGGGAAAAACATTCAGTACTTC
>TRBD1|TRBJ2-1|NA|TRBV11-2|16
CASSPQGTGRYNEQFF
TGTGCCAGCAGCCCCCAGGGGACAGGCCGATACAATGAGCAGTTCTTC
>NA|TRBJ2-3|NA|TRBV19|14
CASKRGASTDTQYF
TGTGCCAGCAAAAGAGGGGCTAGCACAGATACGCAGTATTTT
>NA|TRBJ2-3|NA|TRBV18|17
CASSSRHNSYSTDTQYF
TGTGCCAGCTCATCGAGGCATAACAGTTACTCCACAGATACGCAGTATTTT
>NA|TRBJ1-6|NA|TRBV5-8|14
CASSFKGWDSPLHF
TGTGCCAGCAGCTTTAAGGGCTGGGATTCACCCCTCCACTTT
>TRBD1|TRBJ1-1|NA|TRBV18|15
CASSPIGTGGTEAFF
TGTGCCAGCTCACCAATCGGGACAGGGGGTACTGAAGCTTTCTTT
>NA|TRBJ1-4|NA|TRBV5-1|15
CASSLVPGVGEKLFF
TGCGCCAGCAGCTTGGTCCCCGGGGTTGGCGAAAAACTGTTTTTT
>NA|TRBJ2-7|NA|TRBV12-2|15
CASRLGQKAGYEQYF
TGTGCAAGTCGCTTAGGACAGAAAGCTGGCTACGAGCAGTACTTC
>NA|TRBJ2-1|few|TRBV5-1|15
CASSLDAGTYNEQFF
TGCGCCAGCAGCTTGGACGCGGGGACTTACAATGAGCAGTTCTTC
>NA|TRBJ2-1|NA|TRBV27|15
CASSLPGPSYNEQFF
TGTGCCAGCAGTTTACCGGGACCCTCCTACAATGAGCAGTTCTTC
>NA|TRBJ2-7|NA|TRBV11-2|15
CASSLDWTTSYEQYF
TGTGCCAGCAGCTTAGATTGGACCACGAGCTACGAGCAGTACTTC
>NA|TRBJ2-7|NA|TRBV6-6|11
CASSPQYEQYF
TGTGCCAGCAGTCCCCAGTACGAGCAGTACTTC
>NA|TRBJ1-2|NA|TRBV7-9|14
CASSQHEGGYGYTF
TGTGCCAGCAGCCAACACGAGGGCGGCTATGGCTACACCTTC
>NA|TRBJ1-2|few|TRBV11-2|14
CASSLQGSLYGYTF
TGTGCCAGCAGCTTGCAGGGGTCCCTTTATGGCTACACCTTC
>NA|TRBJ1-2|NA|TRBV19|14
CASTAFREAHGYTF
TGTGCCAGTACCGCGTTCCGGGAGGCCCATGGCTACACCTTC
>TRBD2|TRBJ2-2|once|TRBV7-8|16
CASRVGGRDSTGELFF
TGTGCCAGCAGAGTAGGCGGGAGGGACAGCACCGGGGAGCTGTTTTTT
>NA|TRBJ2-7|NA|TRBV5-6|14
CASSPVGVSYEQYF
TGTGCCAGCAGCCCCGTCGGGGTCTCCTACGAGCAGTACTTC
>TRBD1|TRBJ2-6|NA|TRBV11-2|19
CASSHQIGTGFSGANVLTF
TGTGCCAGCAGCCACCAAATCGGGACAGGTTTCTCTGGGGCCAACGTCCTGACTTTC
>NA|TRBJ2-3|NA|TRBV5-1|14
CASSLGHRVDTQYF
TGCGCCAGCAGCTTGGGTCACAGGGTCGACACGCAGTATTTT
>NA|TRBJ1-1|NA|TRBV18|14
CASSPAAGNTEAFF
TGTGCCAGCTCACCAGCGGCAGGGAACACTGAAGCTTTCTTT
>TRBD2|TRBJ2-1|NA|TRBV10-1|14
CASSGLAAYNEQFF
TGCGCCAGCAGTGGACTAGCGGCCTACAATGAGCAGTTCTTC
>TRBD1|TRBJ1-6|NA|TRBV27|15
CASSNRGLNNSPLHF
TGTGCCAGCAGTAACAGGGGGCTTAATAATTCACCCCTCCACTTT
>NA|TRBJ2-7|few|TRBV5-1|13
CASSLGTSGEQYF
TGCGCCAGCAGCTTGGGGACATCTGGCGAGCAGTACTTC
>NA|TRBJ2-7|NA|TRBV14|14
CASSQVFRDHEQYF
TGTGCCAGCAGCCAAGTGTTCAGGGACCACGAGCAGTACTTC
>NA|TRBJ1-5|few|TRBV13|13
CASSTSGEGPQHF
TGTGCCAGCAGCACATCGGGGGAAGGGCCCCAGCATTTT
>TRBD2|TRBJ2-3|NA|TRBV5-1|15
CASSYGTSGGDTQYF
TGCGCCAGCAGCTACGGGACTAGCGGTGGGGATACGCAGTATTTT
>TRBD1|TRBJ1-2|NA|TRBV4-2|17
CASSQDESRGDYLGYTF
TGTGCCAGCAGCCAAGATGAATCCAGGGGGGACTATCTCGGCTACACCTTC
>NA|TRBJ1-1|NA|TRBV5-1|15
CASSLDPQGTTEAFF
TGCGCCAGCAGCTTGGACCCCCAGGGTACCACTGAAGCTTTCTTT
>TRBD1|TRBJ1-4|NA|TRBV5-1|16
CASSLDQGATNEKLFF
TGCGCCAGCAGCTTGGACCAGGGGGCAACTAATGAAAAACTGTTTTTT
>NA|TRBJ1-2|NA|TRBV18|17
CASSPPLRAANFYGYTF
TGTGCCAGCTCACCACCGCTACGGGCCGCAAACTTCTATGGCTACACCTTC
>NA|TRBJ1-6|NA|TRBV6-6|13
CASSYGLNSPLHF
TGTGCCAGCAGCTACGGGCTGAATTCACCCCTCCACTTT
>NA|TRBJ2-3|once|TRBV18|13
CASSLVSSDTQYF
TGTGCCAGCTCACTAGTCTCGTCGGATACGCAGTATTTT
>NA|TRBJ2-7|NA|TRBV10-2|13
CASNGGASYEQYF
TGCGCCAGCAATGGGGGAGCCTCCTACGAGCAGTACTTC
>NA|TRBJ1-1|NA|TRBV6-5|14
CASSYDRKGTEAFF
TGTGCCAGCAGTTACGACAGGAAGGGAACTGAAGCTTTCTTT
>TRBD2|TRBJ2-1|NA|TRBV7-2|16
CASSLALGLVGNEQFF
TGTGCCAGCAGCCTAGCGCTGGGACTAGTAGGGAATGAGCAGTTCTTC
>TRBD2|TRBJ2-1|once|TRBV25-1|16
CASSGFVGTGGNEQFF
TGTGCCAGCAGTGGTTTCGTCGGGACGGGGGGAAATGAGCAGTTCTTC
>NA|TRBJ2-7|NA|TRBV6-1|13
CAIGWWVSYEQYF
TGTGCCATAGGGTGGTGGGTGTCGTACGAGCAGTACTTC
>NA|TRBJ2-2|NA|TRBV29-1|14
CSATRAGYTGELFF
TGCAGCGCCACGCGCGCAGGGTACACCGGGGAGCTGTTTTTT
>NA|TRBJ1-1|NA|TRBV9|15
CASSVGRGLNTEAFF
TGTGCCAGCAGCGTAGGGAGGGGACTGAACACTGAAGCTTTCTTT
>TRBD1|TRBJ2-2|NA|TRBV14|16
CASSHGPGQGPGELFF
TGTGCCAGCAGCCATGGCCCGGGACAGGGCCCCGGGGAGCTGTTTTTT
>NA|TRBJ1-2|once|TRBV10-2|13
CATRPQGGYGYTF
TGCGCCACTAGGCCCCAGGGTGGTTATGGCTACACCTTC